These 20 T cell receptor beta chains originate from one sample sequenced in a study of CD8 T cells in ankylosing spondylitis. Using its own MiXCR run on the 5' RACE reads, TCRdb lists one record per CDR3 protein. This repertoire shows about 42,000 distinct CDR3 sequences, more than 3% found once; its top ten account for over 3%. Sequencing was performed on blood, either unsorted or a sorted T cell fraction (not recorded which). Receptor source: a female donor with ankylosing spondylitis or in good health (not recorded which).

This clonotype showed up many times. The chain combines TRBV9 with TRBJ2-2, with D possibly matching TRBD1 (6 bases). Trimming took off 1 base at V and 4 bases at J, with 17 bases between the two ends. Germline V gene data show CDR1 as SGDLS and CDR2 as YYNGEE. The CDR3 runs 17 residues. The chain's CDR3 is CASSVSNVGARTGELFF. CDR3 in DNA: TGTGCCAGCAGCGTAAGCAATGTGGGGGCTCGCACCGGGGAGCTGTTTTTT.

Only one count was recorded for this clonotype. The rearrangement joins TRBV9 to TRBJ2-3; D is perhaps TRBD1 (5 bases). Trimming shortened V by 0 bases and J by 7 bases, and 12 bases separated the two germline ends. Germline V gene lookup returns CDR1 SGDLS and CDR2 YYNGEE. This CDR3 comprises 14 residues. The CDR3 loop reads CASSVGDSAYTQYF. CDR3 DNA: TGTGCCAGCAGCGTAGGCGACAGCGCATATACGCAGTATTTT.

This clonotype has ten or more counts. This CDR3 reads CASSVKDGTGGIGYTF. CDR3 in DNA: TGTGCCAGCAGCGTCAAAGACGGGACAGGGGGCATCGGCTACACCTTC. The genes are TRBV9 and TRBJ1-2; 12 nucleotides line up with TRBD1. V was clipped by 2 bases and J by 8 bases; unmatched bases: 10. The CDR3 spans 16 residues. CDR1 is SGDLS and CDR2 is YYNGEE in the germline V gene.

This clonotype has ten or more counts. The chain links TRBV9 to TRBJ1-5, with D perhaps matching TRBD1 (5 bases). V was shortened by 2 bases and J by 2 bases, with 11 bases between the two germline ends. The CDR3 totals 15 residues. CDR1 is SGDLS and CDR2 is YYNGEE in the germline V gene. CDR3 in amino acids: CASSVGGGGNQPQHF. The CDR3 DNA is TGTGCCAGCAGCGTGGGGGGGGGTGGCAATCAGCCCCAGCATTTT.

This clonotype was detected many times. The CDR3 DNA follows: TGTGCCAGCAGCCTGAGCCTGGGTCAAAGCACAGATACGCAGTATTTT. Translating gives CASSLSLGQSTDTQYF. The chain joins TRBV9 to TRBJ2-3, with D hard to call. The germline V gene has CDR1 SGDLS and CDR2 YYNGEE. Trimming took 4 bases from V and 0 from J, leaving 15 bases between them. This CDR3 has 16 amino acids. Combining the CDR3 with reference TRBV9 and TRBJ2-3 gives the whole variable domain DSGVTQTPKHLITATGQRVTLRCSPRSGDLSVYWYQQSLDQGLQFLIQYYNGEERAKGNILERFSAQQFPDLHSELNLSSLELGDSALYFCASSLSLGQSTDTQYFGPGTRLTVL.

This clonotype occurred many times. CDR3 loop: CASSVAGTAEQYF. CDR3 bases: TGTGCCAGCAGCGTAGCTGGGACAGCCGAGCAGTACTTC. The rearrangement joins TRBV9 to TRBJ2-7, with TRBD1 matching over 7 bases. Trimming took 0 bases from V and 6 from J; bases not matched to a gene: 3. CDR1 and CDR2 (germline): SGDLS, YYNGEE. The CDR3 sequence is 13 residues long.

In its sample, this clonotype is medium-sized. The chain joins TRBV9 to TRBJ1-5, with TRBD1 as a possible D gene (5 bases). Germline values: CDR1 SGDLS, CDR2 YYNGEE. The CDR3 covers 15 residues. The V end lost 3 bases, the J end lost 1 base, and 11 bases lay between the germline ends. The DNA for the CDR3 is TGTGCCAGCAGCGGGCAGGGTAGGAGCAATCAGCCCCAGCATTTT. Translating it yields CASSGQGRSNQPQHF. Drawing the rest from reference TRBV9 and TRBJ1-5, the complete variable domain is DSGVTQTPKHLITATGQRVTLRCSPRSGDLSVYWYQQSLDQGLQFLIQYYNGEERAKGNILERFSAQQFPDLHSELNLSSLELGDSALYFCASSGQGRSNQPQHFGDGTRLSIL.

This clonotype appeared many times. The gene calls are TRBV9 and TRBJ2-5; no firm D call. Germline lookup yields CDR1 SGDLS and CDR2 YYNGEE. Deletions cut 0 bases from V and 1 base from J, with 10 bases between. This CDR3 is built from 15 residues. In DNA, the CDR3 is TGTGCCAGCAGCGTAGCTCCCAGGACCCAAGAGACCCAGTACTTC. Translating it yields CASSVAPRTQETQYF.

The table lists this clonotype with many counts. This chain connects TRBV24-1 to TRBJ1-2; D is perhaps TRBD1 (5 bases). The length of the CDR3 is 13 residues. Trimming pared 8 bases from V and 2 bases from J, leaving 11 bases between. Germline CDR1 KGHDR, CDR2 SFDVKD. CDR3 protein: CATTLSGNYGYTF. CDR3 sequence (DNA): TGTGCCACCACTTTGTCAGGGAACTATGGCTACACCTTC.

This clonotype was detected many times. The gene calls are TRBV9 and TRBJ2-7, with D possibly TRBD2 on 5 matching bases. In germline, CDR1 is SGDLS, CDR2 YYNGEE. This CDR3 has 12 amino acids. V lost 4 bases and J 2 bases, leaving 7 bases between the germline ends. The CDR3 region is CASSPGAYEQYF. The CDR3, as DNA: TGTGCCAGCAGCCCCGGGGCCTACGAGCAGTACTTC.

The chain carries TRBV9 and TRBJ2-2, with TRBD1 as a possible D gene (5 bases). The ends were cut back, 5 bases at V and 1 base at J, with 12 bases in the middle. This CDR3 is built from 15 residues. Looked up from germline, CDR1 is SGDLS and CDR2 is YYNGEE. Here the CDR3 reads CASSPDSRNTGELFF. The CDR3 coding sequence is TGTGCCAGCAGTCCCGACAGTAGGAACACCGGGGAGCTGTTTTTT.

This clonotype was observed at least ten times. The chain carries TRBV9 and TRBJ1-2; TRBD1 agrees at 10 bases. The germline V gene has CDR1 SGDLS and CDR2 YYNGEE. There are 14 residues in the CDR3. The trim removed 3 bases at V and 2 bases at J, leaving 1 base unmatched. DNA for the CDR3: TGTGCCAGCAGCGCGGGACAGGGGAACTATGGCTACACCTTC. The encoded protein is CASSAGQGNYGYTF.

By share, this clonotype counts as medium-sized. This sequence joins TRBV9 and TRBJ2-3; no firm D call. This CDR3 spans 16 amino acids. V was pared by 4 bases and J by 4 bases, with 19 bases between. Germline-derived CDR1 and CDR2 are SGDLS and YYNGEE. The CDR3 DNA is TGTGCCAGCAGCCCACCGGGCAGAGCGTACGCAGATACGCAGTATTTT. Translation: CASSPPGRAYADTQYF.

This clonotype was observed a handful of times. The chain recombines TRBV9 with TRBJ2-7; tentatively, D is TRBD1 (5 bases). Germline CDR1 is SGDLS and CDR2 is YYNGEE. The CDR3 length is 13 residues. V was shortened by 1 base and J by 6 bases, with 11 bases between the two germline ends. CDR3 sequence: CASSVIGVGEQYF. The CDR3 DNA follows: TGTGCCAGCAGCGTAATAGGGGTTGGCGAGCAGTACTTC. Combining the CDR3 with reference TRBV9 and TRBJ2-7 gives the whole variable domain DSGVTQTPKHLITATGQRVTLRCSPRSGDLSVYWYQQSLDQGLQFLIQYYNGEERAKGNILERFSAQQFPDLHSELNLSSLELGDSALYFCASSVIGVGEQYFGPGTRLTVT.

This clonotype was seen ten or more times. The chain joins TRBV9 to TRBJ2-7; either TRBD1 or TRBD2 may supply D (5 bases each). This CDR3 spans 16 amino acids. CDR1 SGDLS and CDR2 YYNGEE come from the germline V gene. Trimming stripped 4 bases from V and 0 bases from J, with 17 bases between. The CDR3, as DNA: TGTGCCAGCAGCCAAGACCCCGGGACCTACTCCTACGAGCAGTACTTC. It specifies CASSQDPGTYSYEQYF.

Ten or more counts support this clonotype. The chain carries TRBV9 and TRBJ1-1, with D uncertain. Germline CDR1 SGDLS, CDR2 YYNGEE. This CDR3 contains 15 residues. Trimming took off 3 bases at V and 2 bases at J, with 14 bases between the two ends. CDR3 in amino acids: CASSGRGRLNTEAFF. The CDR3 bases are TGTGCCAGCAGCGGTAGAGGTAGGCTAAACACTGAAGCTTTCTTT.

The table lists this clonotype with many counts. This chain's CDR3 is CASSVGMGGETQYF. DNA for the CDR3: TGTGCCAGCAGCGTAGGGATGGGAGGAGAGACCCAGTACTTC. This chain uses TRBV9 with TRBJ2-5; D is possibly TRBD2 (6 bases). Between the trimmed V and J ends, which lost 0 bases and 4 bases, there was a span of 10 bases. The CDR3 length is 14 residues. The germline V gene has CDR1 SGDLS and CDR2 YYNGEE.

This clonotype has at least ten counts. This sequence joins TRBV9 and TRBJ1-4, with TRBD1 as a possible D gene (6 bases). The V and J ends lost 3 bases and 7 bases respectively, with 16 bases between them. Germline V lookup: CDR1 SGDLS, CDR2 YYNGEE. The length of the CDR3 is 15 residues. In DNA form, the CDR3 reads TGTGCCAGCAGCGCCAACCCAGGGGCCTCTGAAAAACTGTTTTTT. Translation: CASSANPGASEKLFF.

This clonotype was detected ten times or more. The CDR3 is CASSVGPSSYNSPLHF. The DNA for the CDR3 is TGTGCCAGCAGCGTAGGGCCGAGCTCCTATAATTCACCCCTCCACTTT. The V call is TRBV9, the J call TRBJ1-6; no clear D gene. Trimming pared 0 bases from V and 0 bases from J, leaving 7 bases between. This CDR3 region has 16 residues. In germline, CDR1 is SGDLS, CDR2 YYNGEE.

There are many counts of this clonotype. V is TRBV9 and J is TRBJ2-7, with D unresolved. V was cut by 0 bases and J by 0 bases, with 13 bases left in between. The CDR3 is 16 residues long. Germline values: CDR1 SGDLS, CDR2 YYNGEE. The CDR3: CASSVAETASSYEQYF. The CDR3, as DNA: TGTGCCAGCAGCGTAGCTGAAACCGCCAGCTCCTACGAGCAGTACTTC.